The 6 T cell receptor beta chains below come from one sample, sequenced in a study of T cell responses to AZD1222 COVID-19 vaccine. Profiling relied on immunoSEQ multiplex PCR, and the TCRdb table lists in-frame clones only, not all of them. Among about 150,000 clones listed, 90% were seen once. The sequenced sample was peripheral blood, obtained on day 0 of AZD1222 vaccination. The receptors were sampled from an adult in good health.

This clone appeared a few times. V and J are TRBV6-5 and TRBJ1-6, with D unclear. Between the trimmed V and J ends, which lost 0 bases and 11 bases, there was a span of 11 bases. There are 14 residues in the CDR3. CDR1 and CDR2 (germline): MNHEY, SVGAGI. The CDR3 nucleotides read TGTGCCAGCAGTTACTCGGCAGGCCGGCCACCCCTCCACTTT. This encodes CASSYSAGRPPLHF.

This chain uses TRBV7-2 with TRBJ2-3, with 9 bases that match TRBD2. CDR1 and CDR2 (germline): SGHTA, FQGNSA. V lost 10 bases, J lost 0 bases, and 14 bases stayed unmatched. The CDR3 covers 17 residues. As DNA, the CDR3 is TGTGCCAACCTATCTCGGAAGCGGGGGGCTAGCACAGATACGCAGTATTTT. This gives the protein CANLSRKRGASTDTQYF.

J is TRBJ1-1 and V is TRBV13; 8 nucleotides align to TRBD1. Germline assignment: CDR1 PRHDT and CDR2 FYEKMQ (reference sequence). The CDR3 is 14 amino acids. V shed 6 bases and J 4 bases; nucleotides not matched to a gene: 7. This chain's CDR3 is CASRKDRDPTEAFF. The CDR3 nucleotides are TGTGCCAGCAGGAAGGACAGGGATCCCACTGAAGCTTTCTTT.

The J gene is TRBJ2-7, the V gene TRBV5-1; 9 bases are a match to TRBD1. This CDR3 is 14 amino acids long. In germline, CDR1 is SGHRS, CDR2 YFSETQ. V trimming: 3 bases; J trimming: 4 bases; junction bases outside the gene matches: 5. This CDR3 reads CASSSGTGRYEQYF. The CDR3 DNA sequence: TGCGCCAGCAGCTCCGGGACAGGGAGGTACGAGCAGTACTTC.

The chain links TRBV12-5 to TRBJ1-2; 7 bases agree with TRBD1. J gave up 3 bases and V 6 bases, and 4 bases lay outside the gene matches. CDR1 LGHNT and CDR2 FRNRAP come from the germline V gene. CDR3 length: 13 amino acids. The CDR3 spells CASGTGTDYGYTF. The CDR3 DNA reads TGTGCTAGTGGGACCGGGACAGACTATGGCTACACCTTC.

This clone occurred once. The chain combines TRBV6-5 with TRBJ1-2; 7 positions agree with TRBD1. This CDR3 region has 15 residues. The V segment lost 6 bases and the J segment 5 bases; nucleotides outside the gene matches: 12. Per the germline V gene, CDR1 is MNHEY and CDR2 is SVGAGI. The CDR3 DNA reads as TGTGCCAGCAGAGAGACCGGGACAGCCTTATATGGCTACACCTTC. It yields the protein CASRETGTALYGYTF.